This T cell receptor beta chain was sequenced during a study of blood T cell repertoires in COVID-19. V gave up 1 base and J gave up 3 bases, with 10 bases separating them. This CDR3 has 14 amino acids. Germline CDR1 SGHTA, CDR2 FQGTGA. Assay: immunoSEQ multiplex PCR; the TCRdb copy retains only in-frame clones and omits some. The profile shows hundreds of thousands of clones, around 90% of them singletons. Up to 2 weeks before entering the study, exposed participants had met a COVID-19 case. The sequenced sample consisted of PBMCs or T cells enriched from blood (not recorded which). This TCR was sampled from a man between 45 and 60 years old who had been exposed to COVID-19. This chain links TRBV7-3 with TRBJ2-7; possible D gene TRBD2, 5 bases. Written as DNA, the CDR3 is TGTGCCAGCAGCTTAAGAGCGGTCGACTACGAGCAGTACGTC. As protein: CASSLRAVDYEQYV.